The present T cell receptor (beta chain) was sequenced within a study of tumor-infiltrating lymphocytes in primary liver carcinoma. Across the whole study: These patients were men and women whose ages were 30 to 69 years. Findings and caveats of the study: Found in all five tumor regions were only about 7.5-25% of top clones. When set against blood, tumors had a significantly higher top-250-clone fraction (p = 0.039).

Taking about 18-32 mg of unsorted bulk tissue, the authors co-extracted RNA and DNA. Each tumor sample had over 75% viable tumor cells. A remark on this clonotype: What it binds is not known. An end of the junction differs from the germline gene, which may be a read error.

Researchers generated TCR beta cDNA from 500 to 600 ng of total RNA, relying on a constant-region primer. The TCR beta library was amplified through three nested multiplex PCR rounds in a modified ARM-PCR procedure. TRBV1-TRBV30 forward primers paired with a C-beta reverse primer drove the first two PCR rounds, 10 cycles each. TCRdb used MiXCR to reprocess the multiplex PCR reads, holding one entry per CDR3 protein. The sample has roughly 78,000 distinct CDR3 sequences, over 70% seen once. Germline V gene lookup returns CDR1 SGHNT and CDR2 YENEEA. This CDR3 contains 18 residues. The chain links TRBV11-3 to TRBJ2-1; possible D gene TRBD1, 5 bases. The sequenced material came from liver tumor tissue from sampling region 4. Indicated subset: tumor region T4, right-lateral pole. The sequence was collected from a woman aged 60-70 years with primary liver carcinoma and hepatitis B virus infection. The DNA of the CDR3 is TGTGTCAGCAGCTTAGGTCAAGGCGGCAGGGCCGGCTACAATGGGCAGTTCTTC. Translated: CVSSLGQGGRAGYNGQFF.